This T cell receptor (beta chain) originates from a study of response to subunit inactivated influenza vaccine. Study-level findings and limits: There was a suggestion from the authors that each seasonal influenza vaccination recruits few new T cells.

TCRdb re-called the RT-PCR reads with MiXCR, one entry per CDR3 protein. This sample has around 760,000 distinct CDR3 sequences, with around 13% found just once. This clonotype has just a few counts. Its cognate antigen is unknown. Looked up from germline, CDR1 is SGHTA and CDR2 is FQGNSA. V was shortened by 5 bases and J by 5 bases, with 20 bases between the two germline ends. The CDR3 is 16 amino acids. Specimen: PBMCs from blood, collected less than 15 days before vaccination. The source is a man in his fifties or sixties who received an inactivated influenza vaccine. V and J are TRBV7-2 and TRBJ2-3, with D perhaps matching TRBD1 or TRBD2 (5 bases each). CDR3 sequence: CASSMRPGPTGDTQYF. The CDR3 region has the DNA TGTGCCAGCAGCATGCGTCCGGGACCCACGGGAGATACGCAGTATTTT. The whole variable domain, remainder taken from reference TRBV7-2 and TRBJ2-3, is GAGVSQSPSNKVTEKGKDVELRCDPISGHTALYWYRQSLGQGLEFLIYFQGNSAPDKSGLPSDRFSAERTGGSVSTLTIQRTQQEDSAVYLCASSMRPGPTGDTQYFGPGTRLTVL.